The subject of this entry is one T cell receptor beta chain. Its cognate antigen is unknown. These data are taken from a study of T cells expressing NK-cell markers. Study context: Researchers got TCR beta repertoires out of sorted CD3+CD56+NKG2C+, CD3+CD56+NKG2C- and CD3+CD56-NKG2C+ T cells. Study-wide results and caveats: Of the CD8+ T cell pool in 6 or 7 donors, roughly 1.0-8% was accounted for by dominant NKG2C+ clonotypes.

The CDR3 has 13 amino acids. The germline gives CDR1 DFQATT, CDR2 SNEGSKA (reference sequence). TCRdb reprocessed the 5' RACE reads and reports one entry per CDR3 protein, with no DNA. The clone table shows 350,000 to 400,000 distinct CDR3 sequences, with the ten largest holding roughly 10%. The source of this sequence is a woman aged 45 to 65 in good health. Sequenced sample: blood T cells: a sorted CD56 or NKG2C T cell subset, CD4+ or CD8+ T cells, or bulk PBMC T cells (not recorded which). The chain is built from TRBV20-1 and TRBJ2-5; as DNA is missing, the TRBD2 call by TCRdb cannot be tested. CDR3 sequence: CSARGSGSGGEYF.